This T cell receptor beta chain comes out of a study of blood T cell repertoires in COVID-19. Study-wide context: There were acute and convalescent COVID-19 samples, and they came from the United States, Italy and Spain.

Original methodology: Using reference gene primer amplification, nucleated cell counts were estimated. The method was immunoSEQ multiplex PCR; TCRdb's version includes in-frame clones alone and lacks a portion of them. V, J and clone size are those of that table, while D and trimming were read from the DNA. The data hold 110,000 or so clones, with 70% to 90% observed a single time. Germline V gene sequence: CDR1 MNHNY, CDR2 SVGAGI (reference sequence). With 4 bases clipped from V and 7 bases from J, the junction kept 10 bases outside the gene matches. This CDR3 spans 16 amino acids. Sequenced input: peripheral blood. This clonotype was obtained from a man aged 35-49 years with acute or convalescent COVID-19. V gene TRBV6-6 combines with J gene TRBJ1-5; 10 nucleotides match TRBD1. CDR3 residues: CASSWGSGTGEQPQHF. The CDR3 region has the DNA TGTGCCAGCAGTTGGGGGTCCGGGACAGGGGAACAGCCCCAGCATTTT.